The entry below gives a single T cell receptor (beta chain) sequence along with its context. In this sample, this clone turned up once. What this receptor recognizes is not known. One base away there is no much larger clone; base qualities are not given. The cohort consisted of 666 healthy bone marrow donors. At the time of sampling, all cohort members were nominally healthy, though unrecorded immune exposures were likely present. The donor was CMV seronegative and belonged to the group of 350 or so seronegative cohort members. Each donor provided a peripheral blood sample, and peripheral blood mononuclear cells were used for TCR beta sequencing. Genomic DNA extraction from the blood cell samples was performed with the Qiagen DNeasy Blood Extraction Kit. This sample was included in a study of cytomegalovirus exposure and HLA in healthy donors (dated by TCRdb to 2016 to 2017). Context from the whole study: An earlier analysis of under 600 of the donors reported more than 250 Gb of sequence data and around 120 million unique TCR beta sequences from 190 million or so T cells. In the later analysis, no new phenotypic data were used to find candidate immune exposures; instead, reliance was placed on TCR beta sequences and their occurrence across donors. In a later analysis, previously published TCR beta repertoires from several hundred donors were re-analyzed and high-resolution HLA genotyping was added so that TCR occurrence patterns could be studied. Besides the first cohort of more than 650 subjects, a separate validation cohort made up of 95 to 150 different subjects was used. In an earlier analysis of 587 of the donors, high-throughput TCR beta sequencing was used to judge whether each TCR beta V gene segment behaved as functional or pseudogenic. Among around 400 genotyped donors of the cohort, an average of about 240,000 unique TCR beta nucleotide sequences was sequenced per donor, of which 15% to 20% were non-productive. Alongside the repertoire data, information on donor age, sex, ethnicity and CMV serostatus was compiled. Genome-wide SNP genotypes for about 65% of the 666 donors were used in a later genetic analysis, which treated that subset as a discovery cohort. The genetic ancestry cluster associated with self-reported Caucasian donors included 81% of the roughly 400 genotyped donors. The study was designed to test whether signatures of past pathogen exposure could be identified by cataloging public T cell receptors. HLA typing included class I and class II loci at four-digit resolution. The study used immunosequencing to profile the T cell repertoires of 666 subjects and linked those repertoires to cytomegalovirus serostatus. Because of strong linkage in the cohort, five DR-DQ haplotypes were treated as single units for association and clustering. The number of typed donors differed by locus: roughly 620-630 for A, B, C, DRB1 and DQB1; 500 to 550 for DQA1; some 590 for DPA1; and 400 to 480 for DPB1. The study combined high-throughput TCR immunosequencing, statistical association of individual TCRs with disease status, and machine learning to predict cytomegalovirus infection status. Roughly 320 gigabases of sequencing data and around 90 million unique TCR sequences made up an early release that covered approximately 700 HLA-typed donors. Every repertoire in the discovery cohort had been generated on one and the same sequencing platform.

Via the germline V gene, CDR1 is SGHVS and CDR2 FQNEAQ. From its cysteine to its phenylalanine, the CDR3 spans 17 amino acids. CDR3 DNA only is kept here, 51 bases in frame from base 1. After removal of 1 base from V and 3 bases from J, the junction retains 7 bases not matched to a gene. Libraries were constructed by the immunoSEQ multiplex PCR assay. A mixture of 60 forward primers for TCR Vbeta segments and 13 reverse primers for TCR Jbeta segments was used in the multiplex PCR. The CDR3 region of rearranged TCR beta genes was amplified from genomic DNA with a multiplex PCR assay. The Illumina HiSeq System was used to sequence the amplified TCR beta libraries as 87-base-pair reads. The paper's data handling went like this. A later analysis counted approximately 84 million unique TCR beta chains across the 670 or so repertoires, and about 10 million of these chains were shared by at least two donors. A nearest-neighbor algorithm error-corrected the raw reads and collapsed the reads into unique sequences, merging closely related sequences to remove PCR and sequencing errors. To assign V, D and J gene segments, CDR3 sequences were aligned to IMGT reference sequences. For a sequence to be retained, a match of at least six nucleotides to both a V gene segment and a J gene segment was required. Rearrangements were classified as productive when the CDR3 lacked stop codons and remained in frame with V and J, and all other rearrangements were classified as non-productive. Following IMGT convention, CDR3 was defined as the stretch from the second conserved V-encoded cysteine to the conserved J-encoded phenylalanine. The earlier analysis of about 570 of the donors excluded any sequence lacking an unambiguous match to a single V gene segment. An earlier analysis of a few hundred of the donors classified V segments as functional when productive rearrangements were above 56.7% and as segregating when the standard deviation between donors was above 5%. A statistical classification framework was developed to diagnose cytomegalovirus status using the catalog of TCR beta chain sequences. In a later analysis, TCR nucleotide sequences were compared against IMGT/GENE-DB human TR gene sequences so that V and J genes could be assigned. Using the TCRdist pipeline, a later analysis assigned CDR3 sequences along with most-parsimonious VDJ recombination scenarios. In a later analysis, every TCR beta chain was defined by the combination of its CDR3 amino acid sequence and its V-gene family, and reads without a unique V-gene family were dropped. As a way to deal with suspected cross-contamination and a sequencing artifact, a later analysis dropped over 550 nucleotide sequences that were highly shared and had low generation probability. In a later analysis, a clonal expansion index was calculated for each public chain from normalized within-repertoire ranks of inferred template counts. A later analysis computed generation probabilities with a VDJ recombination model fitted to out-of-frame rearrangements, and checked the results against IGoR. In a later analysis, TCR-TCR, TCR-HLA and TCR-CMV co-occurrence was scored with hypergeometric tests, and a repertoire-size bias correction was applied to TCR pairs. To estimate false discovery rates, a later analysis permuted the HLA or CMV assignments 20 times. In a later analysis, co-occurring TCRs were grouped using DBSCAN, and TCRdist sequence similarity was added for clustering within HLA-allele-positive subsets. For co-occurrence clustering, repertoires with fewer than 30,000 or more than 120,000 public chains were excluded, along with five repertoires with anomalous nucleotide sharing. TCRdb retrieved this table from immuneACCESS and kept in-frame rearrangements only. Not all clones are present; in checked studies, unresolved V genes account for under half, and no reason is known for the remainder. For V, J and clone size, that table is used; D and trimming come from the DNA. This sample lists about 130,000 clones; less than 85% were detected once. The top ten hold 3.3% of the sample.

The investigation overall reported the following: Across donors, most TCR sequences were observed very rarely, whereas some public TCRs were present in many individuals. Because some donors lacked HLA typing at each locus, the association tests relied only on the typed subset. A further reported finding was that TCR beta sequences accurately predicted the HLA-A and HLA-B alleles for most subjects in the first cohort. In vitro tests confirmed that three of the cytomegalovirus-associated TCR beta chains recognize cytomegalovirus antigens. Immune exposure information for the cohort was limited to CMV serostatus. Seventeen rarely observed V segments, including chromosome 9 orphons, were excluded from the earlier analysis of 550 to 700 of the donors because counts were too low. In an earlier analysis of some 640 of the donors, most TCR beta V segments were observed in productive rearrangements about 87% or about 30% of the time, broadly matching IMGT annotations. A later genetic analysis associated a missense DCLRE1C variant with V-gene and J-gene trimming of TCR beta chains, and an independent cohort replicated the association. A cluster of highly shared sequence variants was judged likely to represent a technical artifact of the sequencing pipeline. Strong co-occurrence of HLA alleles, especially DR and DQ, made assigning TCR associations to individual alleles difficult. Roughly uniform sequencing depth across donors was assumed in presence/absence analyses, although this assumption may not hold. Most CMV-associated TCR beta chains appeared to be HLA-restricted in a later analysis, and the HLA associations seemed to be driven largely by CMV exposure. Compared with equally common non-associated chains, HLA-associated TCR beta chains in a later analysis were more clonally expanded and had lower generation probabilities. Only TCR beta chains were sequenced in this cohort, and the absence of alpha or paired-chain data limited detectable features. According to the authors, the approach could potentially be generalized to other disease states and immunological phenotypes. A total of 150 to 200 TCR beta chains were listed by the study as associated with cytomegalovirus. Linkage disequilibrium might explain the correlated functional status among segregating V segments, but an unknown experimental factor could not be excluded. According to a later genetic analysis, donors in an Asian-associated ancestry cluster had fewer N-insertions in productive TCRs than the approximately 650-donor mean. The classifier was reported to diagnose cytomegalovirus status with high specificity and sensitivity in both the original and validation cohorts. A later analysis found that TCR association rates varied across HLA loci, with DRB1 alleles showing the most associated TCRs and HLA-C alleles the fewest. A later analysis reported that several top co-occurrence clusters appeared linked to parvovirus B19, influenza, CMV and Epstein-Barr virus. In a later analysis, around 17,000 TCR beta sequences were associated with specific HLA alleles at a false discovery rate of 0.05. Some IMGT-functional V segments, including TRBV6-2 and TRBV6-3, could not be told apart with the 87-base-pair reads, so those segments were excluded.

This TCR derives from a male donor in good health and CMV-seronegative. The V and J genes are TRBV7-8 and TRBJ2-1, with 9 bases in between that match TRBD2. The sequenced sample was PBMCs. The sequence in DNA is TGTGCCAGCAGCTTAGGCTCTGCTAGCGGGAACTACAATGAGCAGTTCTTC. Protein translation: CASSLGSASGNYNEQFF.